The TCR beta chain described here comes from a study of tumor-infiltrating lymphocytes in primary liver carcinoma. Study information: Every patient in the cohort had a primary liver carcinoma. That carcinoma was treated by surgical resection.

Study results and limitations: Top-250-clone fractions were significantly higher in tumors than in blood (p = 0.039).

Trimming pared 6 bases from V and 1 base from J, leaving 8 bases between. The length of the CDR3 is 12 residues. CDR1 SQVTM and CDR2 ANQGSEA come from the germline V gene. Germline DNA was extracted too, while blood RNA derived from unsorted whole blood. Regarding this clonotype: Its antigen is not known.

From about 530 ng total RNA, TCR beta cDNA was generated with a primer in the constant region. Sequencing libraries for TCR beta derived from three nested multiplex PCR rounds that used slightly modified ARM-PCR. Running roughly 10 cycles apiece, the first two PCR rounds relied on TRBV1-TRBV30 forward primers together with a C-beta reverse primer. Each CDR3 protein is one row after TCRdb ran MiXCR on the multiplex PCR reads. The top ten hold roughly 7% of the sample, which has about 200,000 distinct CDR3 sequences, about 61% seen once. This sequence was found in a woman in her sixties or seventies with primary liver carcinoma and hepatitis B virus infection. V and J are TRBV29-1 and TRBJ2-3; D unclear. Material: peripheral blood. In DNA, the CDR3 is TGCAGCGTGGGCGGAGGCACAGATACGCAGTATTTT. Its protein is CSVGGGTDTQYF.